These T cell receptor beta chains were read from a single sample in a study of blood T cell repertoires in COVID-19. The protocol was immunoSEQ multiplex PCR, while the TCRdb copy is restricted to in-frame clones and leaves out a portion. The sample has under 100,000 clones; approximately 90% are singletons. The sample consisted of peripheral blood. Receptors were obtained from a man aged 45-65 years with active COVID-19. Each CDR3 is given with its conserved first and last residue. D genes are given only for firm matches. The size entry is marked missing in some rows and otherwise reads once, few, many or a size class.

J: TRBJ2-3; size: NA; D: NA; V: TRBV5-4; DNA: TGTGCCAGCAACCAAGTAGGGGCCACAGATACGCAGTATTTT; CDR3: CASNQVGATDTQYF
J: TRBJ2-3; size: NA; D: NA; V: TRBV5-1; DNA: TGCGCCAGCAGCTTGATAGCGGAGGACACCACAGATACGCAGTATTTT; CDR3: CASSLIAEDTTDTQYF
J: TRBJ2-3; size: NA; D: TRBD2; V: TRBV3-1/TRBV3-2; DNA: TGTGCCAGCACCCAGGGACTAGCGGGGACAGATACGCAGTATTTT; CDR3: CASTQGLAGTDTQYF
J: TRBJ2-7; size: few; D: TRBD2; V: TRBV7-9; DNA: TGTGCCAGCAGCATACTAGCGGGAGTCTCCCACGAGCAGTACTTC; CDR3: CASSILAGVSHEQYF
J: TRBJ1-1; size: NA; D: NA; V: TRBV18; DNA: TGTGCCAGCTCACAAACCGGGACACGGAACACTGAAGCTTTCTTT; CDR3: CASSQTGTRNTEAFF
J: TRBJ2-7; size: NA; D: TRBD1; V: TRBV14; DNA: TGTGCCAGCAGCTCCGGGACAGGGGGGCGTTACGAGCAGTACTTC; CDR3: CASSSGTGGRYEQYF
J: TRBJ1-6; size: NA; D: NA; V: TRBV5-1; DNA: TGCGCCAGCAGCTCGCAGGCCGCTAATTCACCCCTCCACTTT; CDR3: CASSSQAANSPLHF
J: TRBJ2-7; size: NA; D: TRBD1; V: TRBV28; DNA: TGTGCCAGCAGCTCCGGGACAGGGTTTTACGAGCAGTACTTC; CDR3: CASSSGTGFYEQYF
J: TRBJ2-3; size: NA; D: NA; V: TRBV2; DNA: TGTGCCAGCACCCTAGGGGAGGGAGGGGGTAATACGCAGTATTTT; CDR3: CASTLGEGGGNTQYF
J: TRBJ2-2; size: medium-sized; D: NA; V: TRBV7-6; DNA: TGTGCCAGCAGCTTCCAGGGAATGAACACCGGGGAGCTGTTTTTT; CDR3: CASSFQGMNTGELFF
J: TRBJ1-2; size: once; D: NA; V: TRBV18; DNA: TGTGCCAGCTCACCACAGGGGAATTATGGCTACACCTTC; CDR3: CASSPQGNYGYTF
J: TRBJ1-2; size: NA; D: TRBD1; V: TRBV6-5; DNA: TGTGCCAGCATACAGGGACAGGGCTATGGCTACACCTTC; CDR3: CASIQGQGYGYTF
J: TRBJ1-2; size: NA; D: TRBD1; V: TRBV27; DNA: TGTGCCAGCAGTTCCTACAGACAGGGAAACTATGGCTACACCTTC; CDR3: CASSSYRQGNYGYTF
J: TRBJ2-3; size: once; D: TRBD2; V: TRBV7-9; DNA: TGTGCCAGCAGCCTCGGACTAGCGGGATCAGATACGCAGTATTTT; CDR3: CASSLGLAGSDTQYF
J: TRBJ2-3; size: NA; D: TRBD2; V: TRBV7-3; DNA: TGTGCCAGCAGCCTACACACCGGGACTAGCGGGGGTTATACGCAGTATTTT; CDR3: CASSLHTGTSGGYTQYF
J: TRBJ2-7; size: NA; D: NA; V: TRBV5-4; DNA: TGTGCCAGCAGCCTGGAGAGGGCCTCGTCCTACGAGCAGTACTTC; CDR3: CASSLERASSYEQYF
J: TRBJ1-3; size: NA; D: NA; V: TRBV30; DNA: TGTGCCTGGAGTCTAACAGGGAACTCTGGAAACACCATATATTTT; CDR3: CAWSLTGNSGNTIYF
J: TRBJ2-7; size: NA; D: TRBD1; V: TRBV11-2; DNA: TGTGCCAGCAGAGTGACAGGGGGACCCTACGAGCAGTACTTC; CDR3: CASRVTGGPYEQYF
J: TRBJ2-1; size: NA; D: TRBD2; V: TRBV6-5; DNA: TGTGCCAGCAGATTAGCGGGAGATGGCTACAATGAGCAGTTCTTC; CDR3: CASRLAGDGYNEQFF
J: TRBJ2-2; size: NA; D: TRBD2; V: TRBV24-1; DNA: TGTGCCACCAGTGATTTCAGCGGGAGGGCCTCTGGGGAGCTGTTTTTT; CDR3: CATSDFSGRASGELFF
J: TRBJ2-7; size: NA; D: TRBD2; V: TRBV4-3; DNA: TGCGCCAGCAGCCAGGAATTAGCGGGGGCGAACTACGAGCAGTACTTC; CDR3: CASSQELAGANYEQYF
J: TRBJ1-5; size: NA; D: NA; V: TRBV19; DNA: TGTGCCAGTAGTACTTCAGGGCAGGGCAATCAGCCCCAGCATTTT; CDR3: CASSTSGQGNQPQHF
J: TRBJ2-5; size: NA; D: TRBD2; V: TRBV9; DNA: TGTGCCAGCAGCGTAACCAGCGGGGGTAGGGAGACCCAGTACTTC; CDR3: CASSVTSGGRETQYF
J: TRBJ2-3; size: once; D: TRBD2; V: TRBV24-1; DNA: TGTGCCACCAGTGACCCCGGGACTAGGCCCACAGATACGCAGTATTTT; CDR3: CATSDPGTRPTDTQYF